This T cell receptor (beta chain) was observed in a study of radiation and T cells in renal cell carcinoma. Study-level findings and limits: Top tumor clonotypes rose in blood 2 weeks post-radiation, then contracted. No pretreatment tumor biopsies were available for baseline clonotypes.

With 4 bases removed from V and 10 bases from J, the gap between germline ends came to 16 bases. The CDR3 has 13 amino acids. CDR1 and CDR2 from the germline V gene are SGHNT and YENEEA. Remarks on this clone: Antigen unknown.

Time point indicated: blood 4 weeks post-SBRT, at nephrectomy. The treatment here: 15 Gy SBRT to primary tumor, nephrectomy 4 weeks later. Blood was sampled at baseline, 2 weeks and 4 weeks after SBRT. This renal cell carcinoma was of the clear cell type. The protocol was immunoSEQ multiplex PCR, while the TCRdb copy is restricted to in-frame clones and leaves out a portion. The table records approximately 43,000 clones, roughly four fifths of them present only once. The chain couples TRBV11-3 to TRBJ1-1, with a tentative D call TRBD1 (5 bases). The source material was blood, sampled from a patient whose treatment included radiotherapy and nephrectomy. This sequence originates from a woman aged 70-85 years with renal cell carcinoma. The CDR3 spells CASSSSAGGGAFF. For the CDR3, the DNA is TGTGCCAGCAGCTCCTCGGCCGGGGGGGGAGCTTTCTTT.